This T cell receptor (beta chain) was found in a study of blood T cells in healthy people across ages. The sample, about 9.2 milliliters of peripheral blood, was drawn from each donor. Total RNA extraction produced at least 5.5 micrograms (per sample) for the study. Notes on the study in general: In the absence of known donor CMV status, changes in expanded clonotypes were possibly confounded. A roughly linear fall in TCR beta diversity per million T cells was seen with increasing age.

V lost 4 bases and J 2 bases, leaving 3 bases between the germline ends. The CDR3 runs 11 residues. The V gene's germline CDR1 is SQVTM and CDR2 ANQGSEA. The authors ran a second PCR of 7 to 11 cycles using a sample-barcoded 5' primer and a J-beta primer mix. TCRdb recomputed calls from the 5' RACE reads with MiXCR, one row per CDR3 protein. The sample has under 2 million distinct CDR3 sequences; about 31% are singletons. This clonotype has a handful of counts. Its specificity is not known. The chain links TRBV29-1 to TRBJ2-1; no reliable D call. The clonotype originates from a young woman in good health. The specimen was blood. The CDR3 here is CSVVTYNEQFF. CDR3 DNA: TGCAGCGTTGTCACCTACAATGAGCAGTTCTTC.